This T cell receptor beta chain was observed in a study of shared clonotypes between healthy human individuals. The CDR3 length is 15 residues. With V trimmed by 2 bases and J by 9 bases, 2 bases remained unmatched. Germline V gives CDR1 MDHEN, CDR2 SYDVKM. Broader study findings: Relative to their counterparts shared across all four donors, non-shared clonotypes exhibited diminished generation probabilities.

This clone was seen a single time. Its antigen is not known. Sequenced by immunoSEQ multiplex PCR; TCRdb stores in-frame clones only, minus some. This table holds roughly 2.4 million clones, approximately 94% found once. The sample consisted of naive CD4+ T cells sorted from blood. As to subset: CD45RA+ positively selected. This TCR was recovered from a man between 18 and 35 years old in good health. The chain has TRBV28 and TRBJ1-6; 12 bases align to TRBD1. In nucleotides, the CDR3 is TGTGCCAGCAGTTTAGCGGGACAGGGGGCTTCACCCCTCCACTTT. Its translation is CASSLAGQGASPLHF.